These 21 T cell receptor beta chains were sequenced from one sample in a study of T cells after yellow fever vaccination. Each CDR3 protein is one row after TCRdb ran MiXCR on the 5' RACE reads. This table holds about 510,000 distinct CDR3 sequences, just over 20% found once. This material consisted of PBMCs, taken roughly 23 days after the first yellow fever vaccination. Every receptor here comes from a man younger than 35 who received the YFV17D yellow fever vaccine.

The chain carries TRBV11-1 and TRBJ2-7, with 7 bases matching TRBD1. V gave up 6 bases and J gave up 5 bases; unmatched junction bases: 10. The germline gives CDR1 SGHAT, CDR2 FQDESV (reference sequence). The CDR3 is 14 amino acids. The CDR3 DNA follows: TGTGCCAGCAGTCGCCGACAGGGTGGCCACGAGCAGTACGTC. It specifies CASSRRQGGHEQYV.

This rearrangement joins TRBV5-6 to TRBJ1-6, with D unresolved. The CDR3 runs 14 residues. The germline V and J ends were trimmed by 5 bases and 8 bases, with 14 bases remaining between them. The germline V gene has CDR1 SGHDT and CDR2 YYEEEE. The CDR3 reads CASRLRGIDSPLHF. The CDR3 coding sequence is TGTGCCAGCAGACTCCGGGGTATCGATTCACCCCTCCACTTT. Looking up the rest from reference TRBV5-6 and TRBJ1-6 gives the full variable domain: DAGVTQSPTHLIKTRGQQVTLRCSPKSGHDTVSWYQQALGQGPQFIFQYYEEEERQRGNFPDRFSGHQFPNYSSELNVNALLLGDSALYLCASRLRGIDSPLHFGNGTRLTVT.

V gene TRBV9 combines with J gene TRBJ1-6, with TRBD1 as a possible D gene (5 bases). Trimming removed 1 base from V and 7 bases from J, with 9 bases in between. CDR1 and CDR2 from the germline V gene are SGDLS and YYNGEE. CDR3 length: 14 amino acids. CDR3: CASSVTRANSPLHF. The CDR3 nucleotides are TGTGCCAGCAGCGTAACCAGGGCCAATTCACCCCTCCACTTT.

This rearrangement joins TRBV28 to TRBJ2-3, with D unresolved. CDR1 and CDR2 (germline): MDHEN, SYDVKM. The V end lost 3 bases, the J end lost 2 bases, and 9 bases lay between the germline ends. This CDR3 has 14 amino acids. CDR3 DNA: TGTGCCAGCAGTTTCGACTCAAACACAGATACGCAGTATTTT. Translating gives CASSFDSNTDTQYF.

V and J are TRBV29-1 and TRBJ1-1; no reliable D call. Trimming took 6 bases from V and 1 from J, leaving 9 bases between them. This CDR3 region has 12 residues. Germline V gives CDR1 SQVTM, CDR2 ANQGSEA. The CDR3 region has the DNA TGCAGCGTCCGTCCAGAGAACACTGAAGCTTTCTTT. Translation: CSVRPENTEAFF.

The chain joins TRBV20-1 to TRBJ2-5; D remains unclear. Germline V CDR1 and CDR2: DFQATT, SNEGSKA (reference sequence). The CDR3 extends over 15 amino acids. The germline V and J ends were trimmed by 0 bases and 2 bases, with 13 bases remaining between them. In DNA form, the CDR3 reads TGCAGTGCTAGAGATATTCTGGCAGCACAAGAGACCCAGTACTTC. Translated: CSARDILAAQETQYF.

This sequence joins TRBV7-3 and TRBJ2-2; no reliable D call. Germline V gene lookup returns CDR1 SGHTA and CDR2 FQGTGA. This CDR3 is 14 amino acids long. Trimming stripped 5 bases from V and 4 bases from J, with 11 bases between. The CDR3 spells CASSPGRGTGELFF. CDR3 nucleotide sequence: TGTGCCAGCAGCCCCGGCCGTGGCACCGGGGAGCTGTTTTTT.

This clonotype came up a few times. The chain recombines TRBV4-1 with TRBJ2-1; a possible D gene is TRBD1 (5 bases). V dropped 4 bases and J dropped 10 bases, with 14 bases sitting between them. This CDR3 is built from 13 residues. Germline CDR1 and CDR2: MGHRA and YSYEKL. The CDR3 nucleotides are TGCGCCAGCAGCCTAAGGGGTAAGGGAGAGCAGTTCTTC. As protein: CASSLRGKGEQFF.

The chain carries TRBV6-1 and TRBJ2-3; D is undetermined. CDR3 length: 15 residues. Trimming took off 8 bases at V and 3 bases at J, with 18 bases between the two ends. In germline, CDR1 is MNHNS, CDR2 SASEGT. CDR3 amino acids: CASALGYVGTDTQYF. The DNA of the CDR3 is TGTGCCAGCGCCCTCGGCTACGTGGGAACAGATACGCAGTATTTT.

This chain uses TRBV4-1 with TRBJ2-7, with a possible D match to TRBD1 (6 bases). Germline V gene data show CDR1 as MGHRA and CDR2 as YSYEKL. CDR3 length equals 15 residues. V was trimmed by 0 bases and J by 3 bases, leaving 12 bases between them. CDR3 residues: CASSQEGTISYEQYF. CDR3 in DNA: TGCGCCAGCAGCCAAGAAGGGACAATCAGCTACGAGCAGTACTTC.

This clonotype was counted ten times or more. This chain links TRBV5-1 with TRBJ2-5; tentatively, D is TRBD1 or TRBD2 (5 bases each). The CDR3 loop spans 15 amino acids. The V gene's germline CDR1 is SGHRS and CDR2 YFSETQ. The V gene lost 4 bases and the J gene lost 4 bases, with 17 bases spanning the gap. CDR3 in amino acids: CASSATSPGPETQYF. CDR3 bases: TGCGCCAGCAGCGCCACCTCCCCGGGACCAGAGACCCAGTACTTC.

This clonotype has a handful of counts. This rearrangement joins TRBV18 to TRBJ2-3; D call uncertain. Between the trimmed V and J ends, which lost 1 base and 2 bases, there was a span of 10 bases. This CDR3 region has 15 residues. Looked up from germline, CDR1 is KGHSH and CDR2 is LQKENI. CDR3 in DNA: TGTGCCAGCTCACCACAGGGTCCCCCCACAGATACGCAGTATTTT. This codes for CASSPQGPPTDTQYF.

With respect to this clonotype: The junction and the germline gene differ at one end; a read error may be behind it. This chain connects TRBV11-2 to TRBJ2-3, with 16 bases aligning to TRBD2. The germline V gene has CDR1 SGHAT and CDR2 FQNNGV. The length of the CDR3 is 16 residues. CDR3 region: CANSSGLAGGGDTQYF. CDR3 DNA sequence: TGTGCCAACAGCTCGGGACTAGCGGGGGGGGGAGATACGCAGTATTTT. Variable domain in full (rest from reference TRBV11-2 and TRBJ2-3): EAGVAQSPRYKIIEKRQSVAFWCNPISGHATLYWYQQILGQGPKLLIQFQNNGVVDDSQLPKDRFSAERLKGVDSTLKIQPAKLEDSAVYLCANSSGLAGGGDTQYFGPGTRLTVL.

This clonotype was seen more than once but under ten times. One end of the junction fails to match germline, which may point to a read error. This chain links TRBV12-3 or TRBV12-4 with TRBJ1-2; 8 nucleotides line up with TRBD1. The CDR3 totals 10 residues. CDR3 sequence: CASSGTGYFF. CDR3 in DNA: TGTGCCAGCAGTGGGACAGGATACTTCTTC.

This clonotype was counted a few times. The chain has TRBV9 and TRBJ2-3, with 8 bases matching TRBD2. This CDR3 spans 15 amino acids. V lost 1 base to trimming and J lost 2 bases; unmatched junction nucleotides: 3. The V gene's germline CDR1 is SGDLS and CDR2 YYNGEE. The CDR3 is CASSVRGGPTDTQYF. The CDR3 DNA is TGTGCCAGCAGCGTACGGGGGGGCCCCACAGATACGCAGTATTTT.

This clonotype was observed a handful of times. The chain has TRBV7-3 and TRBJ2-2, with D unresolved. The CDR3 is 16 amino acids. Trimming shortened V by 5 bases and J by 2 bases, and 15 bases separated the two germline ends. Per the germline V gene, CDR1 is SGHTA and CDR2 is FQGTGA. The CDR3 spells CASSPSTGFNTGELFF. The CDR3 DNA is TGTGCCAGCAGCCCGAGTACGGGTTTCAACACCGGGGAGCTGTTTTTT.

The chain employs TRBV7-2 and TRBJ2-5, with TRBD2 matching over 9 bases. Unmatched junction bases numbered 6, after V lost 5 bases and J lost 5 bases. Germline CDR1 reads SGHTA; CDR2 reads FQGNSA. The CDR3 runs 14 residues. The DNA of the CDR3 is TGTGCCAGCAGCCCGGGACTAGCTCTTGAGACCCAGTACTTC. Protein: CASSPGLALETQYF.

V and J are TRBV25-1 and TRBJ2-3; TRBD2 matches 11 bases. This CDR3 has 16 amino acids. Germline lookup yields CDR1 MGHDK and CDR2 SYGVNS. V lost 4 bases to trimming and J lost 0 bases; unmatched junction nucleotides: 3. The CDR3 sequence: CASSGLAGFSTDTQYF. The DNA for the CDR3 is TGTGCCAGCAGTGGACTAGCGGGGTTTAGCACAGATACGCAGTATTTT.

This clonotype was picked up a small number of times. J is TRBJ1-6 and V is TRBV20-1, with a tentative D call TRBD1 (5 bases). Germline lookup yields CDR1 DFQATT and CDR2 SNEGSKA (reference sequence). The ends were cut back, 4 bases at V and 8 bases at J, with 9 bases in the middle. The CDR3 covers 12 residues. DNA for the CDR3: TGCAGTGCTACTGGGGCGGATTCACCCCTCCACTTT. Encoded protein: CSATGADSPLHF.

Only a few counts were recorded for this clonotype. In DNA, the CDR3 is TGTGCCAGCAGTTTTGGACAGGGGGACGAGCAGTACGTC. Its translation: CASSFGQGDEQYV. The chain combines TRBV5-5 with TRBJ2-7; 10 bases line up with TRBD1. Germline V gene lookup returns CDR1 SGHKS and CDR2 YYEKEE (reference sequence). Trimming cost V 5 bases and J 5 bases; bases outside gene matches: 4. The CDR3 consists of 13 residues.

This rearrangement joins TRBV30 to TRBJ1-4; D gene unclear. CDR1 and CDR2 from the germline V gene are GTSNPN and SVGIG (reference sequence). This CDR3 has 10 amino acids. The V end was cut by 7 bases, the J end by 8 bases, with 8 bases between. Here the CDR3 DNA reads TGTGCCTCTCGGGCGGAAAAACTGTTTTTT. This encodes CASRAEKLFF.